This record covers a single TCR beta chain. This sample stems from a study of cytomegalovirus exposure and HLA in healthy donors. Germline V gene lookup returns CDR1 SGDLS and CDR2 YYNGEE. Unmatched junction bases numbered 13, after V lost 0 bases and J lost 10 bases. This CDR3 is 18 amino acids long. 60 Vbeta and 13 Jbeta primers were used in PCR. Some clones are missing from TCRdb's copy, which holds only in-frame ones; the method was immunoSEQ multiplex PCR. The sample carries more than 85,000 clones, around 84% recorded once. The chain joins TRBV9 to TRBJ2-1; 13 positions agree with TRBD2. This clonotype was obtained from a woman aged 18-35 years in good health and CMV-seronegative. The material sequenced was PBMCs. The CDR3 nucleotides read TGTGCCAGCAGCGTAGGGTTCGGGACTAGCGGGGAGTTTACAGAGCAGTTCTTC. Protein product: CASSVGFGTSGEFTEQFF. The full variable domain, rest sourced from reference TRBV9 and TRBJ2-1, is DSGVTQTPKHLITATGQRVTLRCSPRSGDLSVYWYQQSLDQGLQFLIQYYNGEERAKGNILERFSAQQFPDLHSELNLSSLELGDSALYFCASSVGFGTSGEFTEQFFGPGTRLTVL.